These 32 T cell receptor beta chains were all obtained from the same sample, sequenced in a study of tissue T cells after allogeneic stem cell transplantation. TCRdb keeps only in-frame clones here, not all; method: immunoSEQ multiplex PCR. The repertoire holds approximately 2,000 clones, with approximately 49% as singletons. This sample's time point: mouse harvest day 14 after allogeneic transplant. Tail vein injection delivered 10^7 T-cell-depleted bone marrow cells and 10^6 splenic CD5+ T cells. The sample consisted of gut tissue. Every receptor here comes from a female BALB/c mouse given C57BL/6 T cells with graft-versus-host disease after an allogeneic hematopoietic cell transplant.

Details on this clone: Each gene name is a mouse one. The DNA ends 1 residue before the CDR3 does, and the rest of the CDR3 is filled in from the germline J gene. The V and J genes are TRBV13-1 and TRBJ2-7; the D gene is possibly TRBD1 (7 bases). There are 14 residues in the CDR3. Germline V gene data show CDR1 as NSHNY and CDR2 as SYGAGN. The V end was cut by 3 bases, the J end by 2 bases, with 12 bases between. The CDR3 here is CASSVEGATYEQYF. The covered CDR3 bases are TGTGCCAGCAGTGTAGAGGGGGCGACCTATGAACAGTAC.

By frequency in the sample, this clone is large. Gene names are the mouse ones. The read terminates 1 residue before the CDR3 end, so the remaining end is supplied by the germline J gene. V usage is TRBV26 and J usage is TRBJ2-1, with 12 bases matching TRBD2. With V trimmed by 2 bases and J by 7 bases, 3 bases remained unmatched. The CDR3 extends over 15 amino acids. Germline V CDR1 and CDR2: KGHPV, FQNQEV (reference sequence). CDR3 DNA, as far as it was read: TGTGCCAGCAGTCTGGGACTGGGGGGGATGGCTGAGCAGTTC. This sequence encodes CASSLGLGGMAEQF. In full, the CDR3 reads CASSLGLGGMAEQFF.

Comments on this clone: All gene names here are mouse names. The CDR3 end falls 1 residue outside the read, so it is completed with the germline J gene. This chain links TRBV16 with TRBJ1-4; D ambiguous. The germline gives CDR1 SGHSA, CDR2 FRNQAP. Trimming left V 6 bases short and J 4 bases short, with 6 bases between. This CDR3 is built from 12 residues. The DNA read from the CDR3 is TGTGCAAGCAGGTACAACAACGAAAGATTATTT. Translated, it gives CASRYNNERLF. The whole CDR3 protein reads CASRYNNERLFF.

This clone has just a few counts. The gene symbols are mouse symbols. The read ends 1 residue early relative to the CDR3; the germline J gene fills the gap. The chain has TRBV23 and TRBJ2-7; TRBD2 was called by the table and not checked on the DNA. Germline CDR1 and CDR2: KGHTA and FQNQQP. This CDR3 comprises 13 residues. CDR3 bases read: TGCTCCAGCAGGGGGACTGGGGGTTATGAACAGTAC. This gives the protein CSSRGTGGYEQY. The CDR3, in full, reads CSSRGTGGYEQYF. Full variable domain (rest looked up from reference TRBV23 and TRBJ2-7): DAAVTQKPRYLIKMKGQEAEMKCIPEKGHTAVFWYQQKQSKELKFLIYFQNQQPLDQIDMVKERFSAVCPSSSLCSLGIRTCEAEDSALYLCSSRGTGGYEQYFGPGTRLTVL.

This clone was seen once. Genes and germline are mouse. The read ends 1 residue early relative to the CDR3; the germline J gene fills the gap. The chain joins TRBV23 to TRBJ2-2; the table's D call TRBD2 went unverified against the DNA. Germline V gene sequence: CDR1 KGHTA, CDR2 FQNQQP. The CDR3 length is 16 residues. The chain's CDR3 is CSSSPPGTLNTGQLYF. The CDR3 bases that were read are TGCTCCAGCAGTCCCCCCGGGACTTTAAACACCGGGCAGCTCTAC.

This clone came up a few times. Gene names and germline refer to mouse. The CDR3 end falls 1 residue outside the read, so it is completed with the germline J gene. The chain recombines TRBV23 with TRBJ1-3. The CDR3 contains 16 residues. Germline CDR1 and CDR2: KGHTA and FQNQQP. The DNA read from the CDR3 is TGCTCCAGCAGTCAATCGGGGGGGGCATATGGAAATACGCTCTAT. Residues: CSSSQSGGAYGNTLY. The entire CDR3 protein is CSSSQSGGAYGNTLYF.

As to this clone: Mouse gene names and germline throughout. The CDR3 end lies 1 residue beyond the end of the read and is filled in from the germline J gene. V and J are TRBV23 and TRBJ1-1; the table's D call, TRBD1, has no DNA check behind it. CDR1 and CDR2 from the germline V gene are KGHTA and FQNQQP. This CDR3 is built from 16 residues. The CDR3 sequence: CSSSQNPRDRGTEVFF. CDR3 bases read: TGCTCCAGCAGTCAAAACCCCCGGGACAGGGGGACAGAAGTCTTC.

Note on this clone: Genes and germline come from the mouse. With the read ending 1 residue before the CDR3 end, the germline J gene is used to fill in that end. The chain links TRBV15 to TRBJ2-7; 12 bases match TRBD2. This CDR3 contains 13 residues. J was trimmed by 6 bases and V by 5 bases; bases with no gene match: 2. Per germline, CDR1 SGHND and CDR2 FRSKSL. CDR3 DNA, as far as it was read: TGTGCCAGCAGTCGGACTGGGGGGGTTGAACAGTAC. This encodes CASSRTGGVEQY. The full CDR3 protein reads CASSRTGGVEQYF. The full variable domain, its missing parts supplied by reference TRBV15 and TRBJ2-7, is DAGVTQTPRHEVAEKGQTIILKCEPVSGHNDLFWYRQTKIQGLELLSYFRSKSLMEDGGAFKDRFKAEMLNSSFSTLKIQPTEPKDSAVYLCASSRTGGVEQYFGPGTRLTVL.

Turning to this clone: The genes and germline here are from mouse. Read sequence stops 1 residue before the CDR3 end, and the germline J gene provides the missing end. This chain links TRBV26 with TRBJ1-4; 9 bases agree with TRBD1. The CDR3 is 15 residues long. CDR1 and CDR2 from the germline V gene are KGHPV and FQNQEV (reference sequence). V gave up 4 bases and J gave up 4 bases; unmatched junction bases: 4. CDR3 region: CASSRGQGLNERLFF. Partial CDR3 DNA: TGTGCCAGCAGTCGCGGACAGGGGCTCAACGAAAGATTATTT.

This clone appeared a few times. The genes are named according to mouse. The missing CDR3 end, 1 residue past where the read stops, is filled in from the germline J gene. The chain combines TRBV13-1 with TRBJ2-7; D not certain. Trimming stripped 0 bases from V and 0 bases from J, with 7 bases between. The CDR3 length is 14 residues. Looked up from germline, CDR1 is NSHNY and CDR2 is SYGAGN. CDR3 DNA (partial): TGTGCCAGCAGTGATGCCAGGAGCTCCTATGAACAGTAC. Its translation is CASSDARSSYEQY. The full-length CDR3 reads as CASSDARSSYEQYF.

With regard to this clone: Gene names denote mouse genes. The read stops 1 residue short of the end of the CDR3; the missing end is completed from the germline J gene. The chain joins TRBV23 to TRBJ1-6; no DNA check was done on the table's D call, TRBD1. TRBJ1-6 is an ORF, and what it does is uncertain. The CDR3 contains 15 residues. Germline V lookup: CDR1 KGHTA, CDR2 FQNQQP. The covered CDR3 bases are TGCTCCAGCAGTCCCGGGACAGGGTATAATTCGCCCCTCTAC. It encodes CSSSPGTGYNSPLY. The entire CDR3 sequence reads CSSSPGTGYNSPLYF.

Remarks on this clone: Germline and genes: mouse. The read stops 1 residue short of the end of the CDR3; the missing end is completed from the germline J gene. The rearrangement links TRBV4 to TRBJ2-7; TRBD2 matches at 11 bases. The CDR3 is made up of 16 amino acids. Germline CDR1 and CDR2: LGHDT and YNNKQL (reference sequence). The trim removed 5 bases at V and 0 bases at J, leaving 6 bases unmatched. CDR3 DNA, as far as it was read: TGTGCCAGCAGCGAGACTGGGGGGGGGAGCTCCTATGAACAGTAC. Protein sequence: CASSETGGGSSYEQY. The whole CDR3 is CASSETGGGSSYEQYF.

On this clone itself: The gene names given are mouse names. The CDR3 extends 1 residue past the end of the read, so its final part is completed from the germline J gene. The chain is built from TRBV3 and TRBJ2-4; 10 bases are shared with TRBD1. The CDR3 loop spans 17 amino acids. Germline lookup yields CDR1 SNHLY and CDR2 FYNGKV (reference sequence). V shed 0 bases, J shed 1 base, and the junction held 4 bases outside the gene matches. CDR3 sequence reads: CASSLARQGARQNTLYF. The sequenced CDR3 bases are TGTGCCAGCAGCTTAGCGCGACAGGGGGCGCGTCAAAACACCTTGTAC.

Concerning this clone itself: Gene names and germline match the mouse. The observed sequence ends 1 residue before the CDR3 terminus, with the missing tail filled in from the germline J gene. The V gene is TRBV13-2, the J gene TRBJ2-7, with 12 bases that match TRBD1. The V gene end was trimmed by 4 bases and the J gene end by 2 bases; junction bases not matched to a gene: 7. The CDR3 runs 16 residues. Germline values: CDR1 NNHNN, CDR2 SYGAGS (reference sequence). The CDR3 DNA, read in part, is TGTGCCAGCGGTCCCGGGACAGGGGGCGCCGCCTATGAACAGTAC. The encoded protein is CASGPGTGGAAYEQY. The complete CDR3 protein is CASGPGTGGAAYEQYF.

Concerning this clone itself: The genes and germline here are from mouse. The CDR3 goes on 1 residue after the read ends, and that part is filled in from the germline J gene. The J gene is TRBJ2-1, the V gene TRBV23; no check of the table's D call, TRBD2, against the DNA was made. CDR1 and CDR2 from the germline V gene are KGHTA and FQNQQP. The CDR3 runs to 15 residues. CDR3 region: CSSSQSTGNYAEQFF. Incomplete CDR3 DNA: TGCTCCAGCAGTCAATCGACTGGGAACTATGCTGAGCAGTTC.

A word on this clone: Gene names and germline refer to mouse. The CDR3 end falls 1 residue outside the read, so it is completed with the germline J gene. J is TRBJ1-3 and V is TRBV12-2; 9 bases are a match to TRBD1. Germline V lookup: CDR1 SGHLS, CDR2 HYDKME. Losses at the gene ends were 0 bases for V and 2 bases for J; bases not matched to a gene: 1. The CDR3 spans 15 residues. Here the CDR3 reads CASSLRDRAGNTLYF. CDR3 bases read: TGTGCCAGCTCTCTCCGGGACAGGGCTGGAAATACGCTCTAT.

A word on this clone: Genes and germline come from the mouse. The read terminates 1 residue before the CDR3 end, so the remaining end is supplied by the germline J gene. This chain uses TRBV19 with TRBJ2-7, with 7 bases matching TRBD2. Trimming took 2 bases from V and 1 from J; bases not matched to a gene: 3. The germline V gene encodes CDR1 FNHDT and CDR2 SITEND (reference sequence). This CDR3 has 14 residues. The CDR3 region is CASSIGWGSYEQYF. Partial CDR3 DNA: TGTGCCAGCAGTATTGGCTGGGGGTCCTATGAACAGTAC.

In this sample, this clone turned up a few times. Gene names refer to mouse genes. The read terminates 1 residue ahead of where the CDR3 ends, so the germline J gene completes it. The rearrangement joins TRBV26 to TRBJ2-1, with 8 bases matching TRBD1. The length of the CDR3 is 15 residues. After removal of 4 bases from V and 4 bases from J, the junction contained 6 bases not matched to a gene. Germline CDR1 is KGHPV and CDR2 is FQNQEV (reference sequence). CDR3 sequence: CASSRWTGWYAEQFF. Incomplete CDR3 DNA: TGTGCCAGCAGTCGGTGGACAGGGTGGTATGCTGAGCAGTTC.

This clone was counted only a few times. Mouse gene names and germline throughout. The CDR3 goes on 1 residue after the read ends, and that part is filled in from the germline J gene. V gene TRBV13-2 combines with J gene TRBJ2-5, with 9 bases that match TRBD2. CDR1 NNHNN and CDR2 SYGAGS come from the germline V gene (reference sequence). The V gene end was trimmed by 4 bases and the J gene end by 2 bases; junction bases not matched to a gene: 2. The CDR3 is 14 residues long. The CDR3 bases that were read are TGTGCCAGCGGTCGGACTGGGGTCCAAGACACCCAGTAC. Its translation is CASGRTGVQDTQY. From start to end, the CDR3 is CASGRTGVQDTQYF.

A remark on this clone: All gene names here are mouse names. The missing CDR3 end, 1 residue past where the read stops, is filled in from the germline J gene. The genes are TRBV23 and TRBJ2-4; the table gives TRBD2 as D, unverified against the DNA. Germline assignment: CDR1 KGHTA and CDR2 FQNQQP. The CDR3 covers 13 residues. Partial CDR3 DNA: TGCTCCAGCAGGCTGGGGGGTCAAAACACCTTGTAC. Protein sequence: CSSRLGGQNTLY. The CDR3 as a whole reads CSSRLGGQNTLYF.

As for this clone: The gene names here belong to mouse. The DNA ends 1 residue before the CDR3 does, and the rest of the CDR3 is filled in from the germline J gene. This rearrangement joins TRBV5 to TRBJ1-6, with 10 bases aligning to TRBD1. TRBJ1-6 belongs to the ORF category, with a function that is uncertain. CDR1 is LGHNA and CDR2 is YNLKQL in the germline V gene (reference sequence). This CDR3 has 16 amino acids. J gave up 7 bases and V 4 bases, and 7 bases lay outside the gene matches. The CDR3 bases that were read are TGTGCCAGCAGCCCCTCCGGGACAGGGGTAAATTCGCCCCTCTAC. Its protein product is CASSPSGTGVNSPLY. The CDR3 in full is CASSPSGTGVNSPLYF.

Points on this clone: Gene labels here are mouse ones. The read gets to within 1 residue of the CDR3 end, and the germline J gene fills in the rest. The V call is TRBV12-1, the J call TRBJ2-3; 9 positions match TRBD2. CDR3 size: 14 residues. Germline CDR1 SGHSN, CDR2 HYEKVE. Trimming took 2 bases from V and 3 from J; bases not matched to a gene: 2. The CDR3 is CASSPGTGAETLYF. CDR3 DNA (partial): TGTGCCAGCTCTCCCGGGACTGGGGCAGAAACGCTGTAT.

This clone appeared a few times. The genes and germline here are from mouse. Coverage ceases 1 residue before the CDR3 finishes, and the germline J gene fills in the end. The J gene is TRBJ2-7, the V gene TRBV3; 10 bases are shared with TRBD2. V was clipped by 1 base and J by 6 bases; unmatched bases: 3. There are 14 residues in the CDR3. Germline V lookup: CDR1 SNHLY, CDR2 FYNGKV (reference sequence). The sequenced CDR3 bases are TGTGCCAGCAGCTTAGTTCTGGGGGGGCTTGAACAGTAC. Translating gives CASSLVLGGLEQY. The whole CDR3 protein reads CASSLVLGGLEQYF.

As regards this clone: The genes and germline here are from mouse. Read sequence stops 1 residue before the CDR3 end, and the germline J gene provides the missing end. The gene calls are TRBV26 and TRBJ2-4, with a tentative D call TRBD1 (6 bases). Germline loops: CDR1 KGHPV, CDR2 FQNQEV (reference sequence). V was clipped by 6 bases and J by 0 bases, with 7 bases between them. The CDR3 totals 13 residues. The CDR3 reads CASRQGSQNTLYF. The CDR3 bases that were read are TGTGCCAGCAGACAGGGTAGTCAAAACACCTTGTAC.

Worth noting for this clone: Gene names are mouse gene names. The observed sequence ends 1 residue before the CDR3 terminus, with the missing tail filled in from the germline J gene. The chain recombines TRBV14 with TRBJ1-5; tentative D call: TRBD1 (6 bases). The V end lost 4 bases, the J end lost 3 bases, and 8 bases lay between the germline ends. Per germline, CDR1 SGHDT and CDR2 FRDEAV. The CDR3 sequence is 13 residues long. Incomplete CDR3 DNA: TGTGCCAGCAGTCTCAGGGGCAACCAGGCTCCGCTT. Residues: CASSLRGNQAPL. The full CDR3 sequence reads CASSLRGNQAPLF.

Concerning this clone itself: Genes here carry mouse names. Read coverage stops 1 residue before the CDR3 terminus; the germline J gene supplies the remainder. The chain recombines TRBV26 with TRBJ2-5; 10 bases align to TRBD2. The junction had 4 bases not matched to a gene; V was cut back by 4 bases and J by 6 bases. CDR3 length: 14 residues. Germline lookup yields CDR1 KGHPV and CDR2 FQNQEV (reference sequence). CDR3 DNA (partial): TGTGCCAGCAGTCGGGACTGGGGAGGGGACACCCAGTAC. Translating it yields CASSRDWGGDTQY. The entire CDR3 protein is CASSRDWGGDTQYF.

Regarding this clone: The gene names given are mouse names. Here the CDR3 reads CASSLHWGGGTGQLYF. The covered CDR3 bases are TGTGCCAGCAGTCTCCACTGGGGGGGAGGCACCGGGCAGCTCTAC. This sequence joins TRBV26 and TRBJ2-2, with 10 bases lining up with TRBD2. The read terminates 1 residue ahead of where the CDR3 ends, so the germline J gene completes it. The germline V gene encodes CDR1 KGHPV and CDR2 FQNQEV (reference sequence). The V and J ends lost 3 bases and 4 bases, in that order; junction bases with no gene match: 5. CDR3 length: 16 residues.

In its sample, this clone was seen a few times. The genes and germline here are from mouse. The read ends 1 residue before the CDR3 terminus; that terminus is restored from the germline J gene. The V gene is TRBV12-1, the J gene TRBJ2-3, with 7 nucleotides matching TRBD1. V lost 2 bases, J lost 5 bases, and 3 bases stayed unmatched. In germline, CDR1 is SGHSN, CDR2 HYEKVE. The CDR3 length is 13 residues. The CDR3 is CASSPDRVETLYF. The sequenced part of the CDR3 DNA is TGTGCCAGCTCTCCAGACAGGGTAGAAACGCTGTAT.

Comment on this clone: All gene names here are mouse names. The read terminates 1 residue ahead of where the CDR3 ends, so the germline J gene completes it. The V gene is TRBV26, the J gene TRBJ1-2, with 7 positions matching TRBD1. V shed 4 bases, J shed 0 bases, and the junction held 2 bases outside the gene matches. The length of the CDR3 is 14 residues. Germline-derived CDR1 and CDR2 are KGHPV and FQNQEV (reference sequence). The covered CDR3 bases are TGTGCCAGCAGTCGACAGGGTGCAAACTCCGACTACACC. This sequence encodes CASSRQGANSDYT. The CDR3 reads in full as CASSRQGANSDYTF.

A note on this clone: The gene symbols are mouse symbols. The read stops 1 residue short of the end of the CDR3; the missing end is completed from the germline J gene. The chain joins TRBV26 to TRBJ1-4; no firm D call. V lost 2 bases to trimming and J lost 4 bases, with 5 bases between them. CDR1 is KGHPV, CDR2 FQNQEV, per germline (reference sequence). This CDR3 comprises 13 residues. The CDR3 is CASSLRNNERLFF. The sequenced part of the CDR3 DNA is TGTGCCAGCAGTCTGCGGAACAACGAAAGATTATTT.

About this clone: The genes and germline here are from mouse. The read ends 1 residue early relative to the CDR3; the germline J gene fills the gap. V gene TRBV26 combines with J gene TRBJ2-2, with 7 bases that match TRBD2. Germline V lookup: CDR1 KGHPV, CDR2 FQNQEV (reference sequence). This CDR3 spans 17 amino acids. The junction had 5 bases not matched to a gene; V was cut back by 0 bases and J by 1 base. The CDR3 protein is CASSLSSWGLNTGQLYF. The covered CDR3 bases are TGTGCCAGCAGTCTGTCGTCCTGGGGGTTAAACACCGGGCAGCTCTAC.

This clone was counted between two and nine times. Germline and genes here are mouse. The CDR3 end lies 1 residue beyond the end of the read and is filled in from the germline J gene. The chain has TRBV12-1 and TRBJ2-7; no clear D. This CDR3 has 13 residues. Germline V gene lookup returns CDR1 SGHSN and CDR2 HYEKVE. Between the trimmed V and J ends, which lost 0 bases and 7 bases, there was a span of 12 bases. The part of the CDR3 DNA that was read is TGTGCCAGCTCTCTCGTCGGGGAAGGGGAACAGTAC. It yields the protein CASSLVGEGEQY. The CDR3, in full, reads CASSLVGEGEQYF.